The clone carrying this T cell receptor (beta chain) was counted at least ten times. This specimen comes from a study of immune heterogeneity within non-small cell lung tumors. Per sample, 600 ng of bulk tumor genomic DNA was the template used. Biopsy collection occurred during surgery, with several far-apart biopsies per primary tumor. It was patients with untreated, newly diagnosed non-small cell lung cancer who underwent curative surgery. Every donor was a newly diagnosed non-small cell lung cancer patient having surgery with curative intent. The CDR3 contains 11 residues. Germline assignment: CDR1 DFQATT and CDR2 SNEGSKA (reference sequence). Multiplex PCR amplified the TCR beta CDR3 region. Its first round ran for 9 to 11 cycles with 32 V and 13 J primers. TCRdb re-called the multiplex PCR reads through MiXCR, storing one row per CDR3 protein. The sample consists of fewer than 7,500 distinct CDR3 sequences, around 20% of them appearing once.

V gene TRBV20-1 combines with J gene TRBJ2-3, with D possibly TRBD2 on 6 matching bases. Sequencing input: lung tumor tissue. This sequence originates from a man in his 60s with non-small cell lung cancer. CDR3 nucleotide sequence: TGCAGCCCGGAGGGCCCAGATACGCAGTATTTT. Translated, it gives CSPEGPDTQYF.